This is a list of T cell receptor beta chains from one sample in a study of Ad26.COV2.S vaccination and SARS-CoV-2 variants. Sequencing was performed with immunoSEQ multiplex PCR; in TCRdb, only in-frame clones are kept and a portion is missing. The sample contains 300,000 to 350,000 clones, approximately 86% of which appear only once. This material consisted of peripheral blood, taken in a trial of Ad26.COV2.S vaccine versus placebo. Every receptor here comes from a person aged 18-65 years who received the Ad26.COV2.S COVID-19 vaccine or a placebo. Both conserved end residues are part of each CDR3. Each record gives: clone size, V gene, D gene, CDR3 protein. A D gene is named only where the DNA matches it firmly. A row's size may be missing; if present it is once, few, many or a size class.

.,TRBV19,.,CASSYGFGKLFF
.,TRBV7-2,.,CASSPQMGQGYGYTF
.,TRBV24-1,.,CATSDPDPGRETQYF
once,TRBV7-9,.,CASSPLTLEQYF
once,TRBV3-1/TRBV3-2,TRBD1,CASSFRDRGYGEQFF
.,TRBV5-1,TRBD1,CASSSGQGPDTQYF
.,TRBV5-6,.,CASRPLPLRQPVINIQYF
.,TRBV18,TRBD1,CASSPGTGAANEQFF
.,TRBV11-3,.,CASSLMNEDTQYF
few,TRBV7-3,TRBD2,CASSLTSGRSDNEQFF
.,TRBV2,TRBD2,CASSQASGGIYNEQFF
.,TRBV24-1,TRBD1,CATSDPRQGANEKLFF
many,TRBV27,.,CASKGPVGAEAFF
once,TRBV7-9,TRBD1,CASSPRDRGDIQYF
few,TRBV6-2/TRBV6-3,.,CASSLAGVSSPLHF
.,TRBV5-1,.,CALTGRQAKNIQYF
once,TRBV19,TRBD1,CASSIRGQEWNEQYF
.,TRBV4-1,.,CASSQDENQETQYF
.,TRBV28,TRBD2,CASSARTSGKTQYF
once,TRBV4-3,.,CASSQDLAVTGNTIYF
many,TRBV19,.,CASRGPGRDGELFF